What follows is one T cell receptor beta chain and its context. Its specificity is unknown. V lost 1 base to trimming and J lost 4 bases; unmatched junction nucleotides: 8. Germline assignment: CDR1 LGHDT and CDR2 YNNKEL (reference sequence). The CDR3 runs to 16 residues. TCRdb re-derived calls from the reads in MiXCR, one entry per CDR3 protein. The repertoire has tens of thousands of distinct CDR3 sequences, 62% of them found once; the top ten carry less than 2%. This sample is drawn from a study of type 1 regulatory T cells. Study-level background: An in vitro protocol generated T-allo10, a Tr1-enriched, alloantigen-specific CD4 T cell product.

Findings and limits, study-wide: Compared with non-Tr1 cells, Tr1 cells showed a narrower TCR repertoire.

Sequenced: cultured non-Tr1 T cells, either the whole culture or a sorted T cell fraction (not recorded which). This TCR was sampled from a human donor in good health. The chain employs TRBV3-1 and TRBJ2-5, with TRBD1 matching 8 bases. This CDR3 reads CASSQAKGQVIETQYF. CDR3 bases: TGTGCCAGCAGCCAAGCCAAGGGACAGGTGATAGAGACCCAGTACTTC.